This entry features one T cell receptor (beta chain) sequence. A read error may produce the germline difference seen at one junction end. In the original analysis: Reference gene primer amplification gave nucleated cell count estimates. Profiled with immunoSEQ multiplex PCR; TCRdb holds only in-frame clones, not every one. Clone size and the V and J calls come from that table; the DNA yielded D and trimming. This repertoire shows under 300,000 clones, approximately 80% found once; its top ten account for less than 3%. The data belong to a study of blood T cell repertoires in COVID-19. About the research overall: Samples representing acute and convalescent COVID-19 were sourced from the United States, Italy and Spain. PBMCs, B-cell-depleted T cells, or T cells provided the cDNA or gDNA that made up the material.

The clonotype originates from a woman between 55 and 75 years old with active or convalescent COVID-19. Sequencing input: peripheral blood.

The DNA of the CDR3 is TGTGCCAGCAGCGCAGGGAACCCCCCACGTGGGGCCAGCGTCCTGACTTTC. As protein: CASSAGNPPRGASVLTF. This rearrangement joins TRBV2 to TRBJ2-6; D may be TRBD1 (5 bases). The CDR3 length is 17 residues. Germline V lookup: CDR1 SNHLY, CDR2 FYNNEI.